What follows are 25 T cell receptor beta chains derived from one specimen sequenced in a study of tissue T cells after allogeneic stem cell transplantation (dated by TCRdb to 2022 to 2024). The method behind the library was the immunoSEQ multiplex PCR assay. As stored in TCRdb, this immuneACCESS dataset retains in-frame rearrangements with V and J assigned. A fraction of the clones does not appear; measured against another copy, unresolved V genes explain less than half of the discrepancy, and the remainder lacks a known reason. In this sample the table shows 4,800 or so clones, nearly 70% of which occur a single time. The biggest ten clones account for about 7.7% of the sample. This specimen's time point label, interpreted: human tissue collected at research (rapid) autopsy. The sample consisted of tissue from the colon, taken at autopsy. These receptors all come from a female donor at least 60 years old with lung cancer.

The V and J genes are TRBV11-1 and TRBJ2-3; D remains ambiguous. CDR3 length equals 14 residues. Germline V CDR1 and CDR2: SGHAT, FQDESV (reference sequence). The V end lost 2 bases, the J end lost 5 bases, and 11 bases lay between the germline ends. The DNA for the CDR3 is TGTGCCAGCAGCTTACAGCGAGAAAAAGATACGCAGTATTTT. Translation gives CASSLQREKDTQYF.

In this sample, this clone turned up once. The chain is built from TRBV10-3 and TRBJ1-1, with TRBD1 as a possible D gene (5 bases). Trimming took 6 bases from V and 2 from J, leaving 10 bases between them. The germline gives CDR1 ENHRY, CDR2 SYGVKD. The CDR3 is 13 residues long. The CDR3 here is CAIRAGPNTEAFF. The CDR3 DNA reads as TGTGCCATCAGGGCGGGACCCAACACTGAAGCTTTCTTT.

The chain uses TRBV9 and TRBJ2-4; the match to TRBD2 covers 7 bases. Germline trimming cut 0 bases from V and 0 bases from J; bases unmatched to any gene: 6. From germline, CDR1 is SGDLS and CDR2 YYNGEE. CDR3 length equals 17 residues. CDR3 sequence: CASSVEGGGGAKNIQYF. The CDR3 DNA reads TGTGCCAGCAGCGTAGAGGGCGGGGGAGGAGCCAAAAACATTCAGTACTTC.

V gene TRBV5-4 combines with J gene TRBJ2-1, with D possibly being TRBD1 or TRBD2 (5 bases each). Between the trimmed V and J ends, which lost 2 bases and 6 bases, there was a span of 6 bases. The CDR3 totals 12 residues. Germline CDR1 SGHNT, CDR2 YYREEE (reference sequence). CDR3 nucleotide sequence: TGTGCCAGCAGCTTTGGGACCAATGAGCAGTTCTTC. Translated, it gives CASSFGTNEQFF.

This chain joins TRBV7-3 and TRBJ2-2; TRBD2 matches at 7 bases. Germline V gene sequence: CDR1 SGHTA, CDR2 FQGTGA. The CDR3 sequence is 14 residues long. Losses at the gene ends were 5 bases for V and 4 bases for J; bases not matched to a gene: 4. The CDR3 bases are TGTGCCAGCAGCAGCGGGACCCTCACCGGGGAGCTGTTTTTT. It yields the protein CASSSGTLTGELFF. Full variable domain (remainder filled in from reference TRBV7-3 and TRBJ2-2): GAGVSQTPSNKVTEKGKYVELRCDPISGHTALYWYRQSLGQGPEFLIYFQGTGAADDSGLPNDRFFAVRPEGSVSTLKIQRTERGDSAVYLCASSSGTLTGELFFGEGSRLTVL.

The chain employs TRBV15 and TRBJ2-1, with D possibly being TRBD1 (5 bases). Germline CDR1 is LNHNV and CDR2 is YYDKDF (reference sequence). The CDR3 loop spans 13 amino acids. The germline V and J ends were trimmed by 5 bases and 4 bases, with 9 bases remaining between them. CDR3 DNA: TGTGCCACCAGCTACCGACAGTACAATGAGCAGTTCTTC. This translates into CATSYRQYNEQFF.

This chain connects TRBV6-2 or TRBV6-3 to TRBJ1-1; D is possibly TRBD1 (5 bases). The CDR3 has 15 amino acids. Trimming stripped 1 base from V and 5 bases from J, with 14 bases between. Germline loops: CDR1 MNHEY, CDR2 SVGEGT. CDR3 coding DNA: TGTGCCAGCAGTTACTTTGGGAGGGGTGTAACTGAAGCTTTCTTT. Translating it yields CASSYFGRGVTEAFF.

J is TRBJ1-5 and V is TRBV19; weak D call: TRBD1 (5 bases). This CDR3 contains 14 residues. Trimming cost V 6 bases and J 1 base, with 10 bases left between them. CDR1 is LNHDA, CDR2 SQIVND, per germline (reference sequence). CDR3 loop: CASRGPVSNQPQHF. The DNA of the CDR3 is TGTGCCAGTAGGGGGCCAGTAAGCAATCAGCCCCAGCATTTT.

The chain is built from TRBV7-2 and TRBJ1-2; D perhaps matches TRBD1 (6 bases). The V gene lost 6 bases and the J gene lost 4 bases, with 12 bases spanning the gap. This CDR3 comprises 13 residues. The germline gives CDR1 SGHTA, CDR2 FQGNSA. The CDR3 coding sequence is TGTGCCAGCAGAAACAGGGACGTCTATGGCTACACCTTC. Translating gives CASRNRDVYGYTF.

This chain joins TRBV5-5 and TRBJ2-7; D is undetermined. Trimming stripped 6 bases from V and 1 base from J, with 17 bases between. Per the germline V gene, CDR1 is SGHKS and CDR2 is YYEKEE (reference sequence). The CDR3 length is 15 residues. The CDR3 sequence: CASTSQGSGSYEQYF. The CDR3, as DNA: TGTGCCAGCACCTCTCAAGGGTCCGGATCCTACGAGCAGTACTTC.

J is TRBJ1-5 and V is TRBV29-1; D is ambiguous. The germline gives CDR1 SQVTM, CDR2 ANQGSEA. CDR3 length: 16 residues. V was trimmed by 7 bases and J by 7 bases, leaving 26 bases between them. DNA of the CDR3: TGCAGCGGCCCACAGAGACTCAGGTTAGTAGAGCAGCCCCAGCATTTT. Translating gives CSGPQRLRLVEQPQHF.

The V gene is TRBV4-2, the J gene TRBJ1-3; D possibly corresponds to TRBD1 (5 bases). The CDR3 loop spans 20 amino acids. Germline V gene sequence: CDR1 LGHNA, CDR2 YNFKEQ. Trimming cost V 0 bases and J 1 base, with 22 bases left between them. The CDR3 coding sequence is TGTGCCAGCAGCCAAGATAGGAGAGGGGCGCCGAAGGAATCTGGAAACACCATATATTTT. Residues: CASSQDRRGAPKESGNTIYF.

V and J are TRBV12-1 and TRBJ2-6. TRBV12-1 constitutes a pseudogene. This CDR3 contains 16 residues. This chain's CDR3 is CASSCSGRSGANVLTF. CDR3 sequence (DNA): TGTGCCAGCAGTTGCTCTGGGCGGTCTGGGGCCAACGTCCTGACTTTC.

The chain links TRBV6-5 to TRBJ2-3; TRBD2 matches 9 bases. This CDR3 comprises 16 residues. The V gene's germline CDR1 is MNHEY and CDR2 SVGAGI. Trimming removed 4 bases from V and 4 bases from J; junction bases left unmatched: 9. The CDR3 here is CASSWGSGRSPDTQYF. The CDR3 coding sequence is TGTGCCAGCAGTTGGGGCAGCGGGAGGAGCCCAGATACGCAGTATTTT.

The chain employs TRBV16 and TRBJ1-5, with 8 bases that match TRBD1. Losses at the gene ends were 6 bases for V and 5 bases for J; bases not matched to a gene: 9. Looked up from germline, CDR1 is KGHSY and CDR2 is FQNENV. The CDR3 consists of 15 residues. The CDR3 region is CASSRNRGKDQPQHF. In DNA form, the CDR3 reads TGTGCCAGCAGTCGAAACAGGGGGAAAGATCAGCCCCAGCATTTT.

This clone was recorded only once. The V and J genes are TRBV7-9 and TRBJ2-6, with 12 bases lining up with TRBD1. This CDR3 is built from 17 residues. The germline gives CDR1 SEHNR, CDR2 FQNEAQ (reference sequence). The V segment lost 4 bases and the J segment 2 bases; nucleotides outside the gene matches: 3. CDR3 loop: CASSSRDRGPGANVLTF. DNA for the CDR3: TGTGCCAGCAGCTCCCGGGACAGGGGGCCTGGGGCCAACGTCCTGACTTTC.

The V gene is TRBV2, the J gene TRBJ1-1; D remains ambiguous. Germline CDR1 reads SNHLY; CDR2 reads FYNNEI. Trimming left V 7 bases short and J 1 base short, with 25 bases between. CDR3 length equals 18 residues. CDR3: CASTIPRRGKTRNTEAFF. For the CDR3, the DNA is TGTGCCAGCACAATTCCCCGGCGAGGGAAGACCAGGAACACTGAAGCTTTCTTT.

There are a few counts of this clone. This chain uses TRBV12-3 or TRBV12-4 with TRBJ1-2; D not certain. Trimming removed 5 bases at V and 4 bases at J, with 11 bases between. This CDR3 is 13 amino acids long. This CDR3 reads CASSRRVIYGYTF. The CDR3 DNA reads as TGTGCCAGCAGTCGCCGGGTCATCTATGGCTACACCTTC.

J is TRBJ1-3 and V is TRBV6-6; D gene ambiguous. V lost 8 bases to trimming and J lost 7 bases, with 9 bases between them. The CDR3 totals 11 residues. CDR1 and CDR2 from the germline V gene are MNHNY and SVGAGI (reference sequence). The CDR3 region is CASFSGNTIYF. CDR3 coding DNA: TGTGCCAGCTTCTCGGGGAACACCATATATTTT.

The CDR3 sequence: CAWSQGFYNEQFF. CDR3 DNA sequence: TGTGCCTGGAGCCAGGGCTTCTACAATGAGCAGTTCTTC. This chain links TRBV30 with TRBJ2-1; tentatively, D is TRBD1 (5 bases). Germline V gene lookup returns CDR1 GTSNPN and CDR2 SVGIG (reference sequence). This CDR3 spans 13 amino acids. Between the trimmed V and J ends, which lost 3 bases and 3 bases, there was a span of 9 bases. The full variable domain, rest sourced from reference TRBV30 and TRBJ2-1, is SQTIHQWPATLVQPVGSPLSLECTVEGTSNPNLYWYRQAAGRGLQLLFYSVGIGQISSEVPQNLSASRPQDRQFILSSKKLLLSDSGFYLCAWSQGFYNEQFFGPGTRLTVL.

This chain uses TRBV11-2 with TRBJ1-2, with D tentatively TRBD1 (5 bases). Germline V gene data show CDR1 as SGHAT and CDR2 as FQNNGV. Trimming removed 5 bases from V and 2 bases from J, with 18 bases in between. This CDR3 is 16 amino acids long. The CDR3 protein is CASSPGRSGFNYGYTF. CDR3 DNA sequence: TGTGCCAGCAGCCCAGGGAGGAGCGGCTTCAACTATGGCTACACCTTC.

There are a few counts of this clone. This rearrangement joins TRBV5-1 to TRBJ2-2, with 12 bases that match TRBD2. J lost 2 bases, V lost 1 base, and 12 bases had no gene match. The CDR3 spans 20 residues. In germline, CDR1 is SGHRS, CDR2 YFSETQ. The chain's CDR3 is CASSLTSPSGRVFNTGELFF. As DNA, the CDR3 is TGCGCCAGCAGCTTGACCTCGCCTAGCGGGAGGGTCTTTAACACCGGGGAGCTGTTTTTT.

This clone was seen a single time. The chain carries TRBV18 and TRBJ2-6, with D maybe TRBD1 (6 bases). Looked up from germline, CDR1 is KGHSH and CDR2 is LQKENI. The V and J ends lost 7 bases and 0 bases respectively, with 19 bases between them. The CDR3 loop spans 18 amino acids. As DNA, the CDR3 is TGTGCCAGCTACGCCGCAGGGGCAAATATCTCTGGGGCCAACGTCCTGACTTTC. It yields the protein CASYAAGANISGANVLTF.

This chain links TRBV5-1 with TRBJ2-3; no definite D call. The V gene's germline CDR1 is SGHRS and CDR2 YFSETQ. Trimming removed 7 bases from V and 2 bases from J, with 14 bases in between. The CDR3 is 14 residues long. The CDR3 region has the DNA TGCGCCAGCGTAGTCAATAGCAACACAGATACGCAGTATTTT. It specifies CASVVNSNTDTQYF.

The V and J genes are TRBV27 and TRBJ2-1, with 7 bases identical to TRBD2. There are 15 residues in the CDR3. J lost 5 bases, V lost 4 bases, and 8 bases had no gene match. Germline V gives CDR1 MNHEY, CDR2 SMNVEV (reference sequence). CDR3 coding DNA: TGTGCCAGCAGTTCCGCCCGGGGGGAGAACAATGAGCAGTTCTTC. Protein: CASSSARGENNEQFF.